What follows is one TCR beta chain and its context. Its antigen is currently unknown. The PCR had 60 Vbeta and 13 Jbeta primers. Profiling relied on immunoSEQ multiplex PCR, and the TCRdb table lists in-frame clones only, not all of them. The data show approximately 170,000 clones, approximately 85% seen once. This record comes from a study of cytomegalovirus exposure and HLA in healthy donors. Turning to the study itself: Clustering assigned about 80% of the roughly 400 genotyped donors to the Caucasian-associated ancestry cluster. Overall study results and limits: Later analysis showed TCR association rates varying by HLA locus, highest for DRB1 and lowest for HLA-C. The study flagged roughly 160 TCR beta chains as cytomegalovirus-associated.

Germline loops: CDR1 SGHAT, CDR2 FQNNGV. V was clipped by 5 bases and J by 4 bases; unmatched bases: 3. This CDR3 has 15 residues. This chain joins TRBV11-2 and TRBJ2-1, with 12 bases identical to TRBD2. The sample consisted of PBMCs. The TCR was taken from a man under 40 in good health and CMV-seropositive. DNA for the CDR3: TGTGCCAGCAGCCTGGGACTAGCGGGTTACAATGAGCAGTTCTTC. Protein: CASSLGLAGYNEQFF.